The rows below give T cell receptor beta chains drawn from one sample of a study of identifying expanded T cells in peripheral blood. Here immunoSEQ multiplex PCR was the method, and the copy in TCRdb shows in-frame clones only, minus some. The sample includes 120,000 or so clones, roughly 80% of them seen just once. Sequencing used blood. These receptors originate from a person aged 18-70 years in good health. CDR3s include the opening cysteine and the closing phenylalanine or tryptophan.

V	J	CDR3
TRBV11-2	TRBJ1-1	CASSLSYGGEAFF
TRBV6-1	TRBJ2-4	CASSEGSGTSGYLAKNIQYF
TRBV11-2	TRBJ2-4	CASSKVEVNIQYF
TRBV7-9	TRBJ2-2	CASSPGTTDTSGELFF
TRBV6-1	TRBJ2-7	CASRHDLGHGYEQYF
TRBV30	TRBJ2-5	CAWSSDPPETQYF
TRBV10-3	TRBJ1-3	CAISGQNPGNTIYF
TRBV25-1	TRBJ2-3	CASSEDRGDTQYF
TRBV7-9	TRBJ2-5	CASSLAGDLWDQETQYF
TRBV15	TRBJ2-7	CATSRDNKGYEQYF
TRBV29-1	TRBJ2-7	CSVGGQSLREQYF
TRBV5-1	TRBJ2-1	CASSLPTTGNEQFF
TRBV7-2	TRBJ2-1	CASSLGFRGDEQFF
TRBV7-6	TRBJ1-3	CASSRTELSGNTIYF
TRBV14	TRBJ1-1	CASSHSTHTEAFF
TRBV10-3	TRBJ2-3	CAIRSGTGDSDTQYF
TRBV2	TRBJ1-1	CASSDPSGSAFF
TRBV7-2	TRBJ2-5	CASSLGRDYIQETQYF
TRBV6-1	TRBJ1-1	CATRWGSTEAFF
TRBV2	TRBJ2-1	CASSYRASKNEQFF
TRBV20-1	TRBJ1-2	CSAREERGYTF
TRBV4-3	TRBJ2-1	CASSQVWGQFYNEQFF
TRBV7-3	TRBJ2-2	CASSLGSQGLMAGELFF
TRBV15	TRBJ1-2	CATSRGADGYTF
TRBV30	TRBJ2-5	CAWTSGGAETQYF
TRBV5-1	TRBJ2-5	CASRTGPLSETQYF
TRBV5-1	TRBJ1-2	CASSLGTGGGYGYTF
TRBV14	TRBJ1-4	CASSPPRAVSSELFF
TRBV9	TRBJ2-7	CASSVGAGSPEQYF
TRBV25-1	TRBJ1-5	CASSELGGIQPQHF
TRBV6-5	TRBJ1-2	CASSYSYRSGYGYTF
TRBV19	TRBJ2-1	CASSREQSSYNEQFF
TRBV11-3	TRBJ2-5	CASSLERETQYF
TRBV19	TRBJ2-3	CASSMGPDTQYF